A selection of T cell receptor beta chains follows, all from one sample in a study of blood T cells in healthy people across ages. MiXCR was run by TCRdb on the 5' RACE reads, yielding one entry per CDR3 protein. The sample contains around 900,000 distinct CDR3 sequences, roughly 47% of which appear only once. Sequencing was carried out using blood. The source is a woman in her sixties in good health. The CDR3 runs from the conserved cysteine through the conserved F or W. A D gene is named only where the DNA matches it firmly. The size of a clone is reported for some rows only, either as once, few or many, or as a class for expanded clones.

j_gene	abundance	len	v_gene	d_gene	CDR3nt	CDR3aa
TRBJ1-2	NA	14	TRBV20-1	TRBD1	TGCAGTGCCGCCCTCGCCAGGGGGCCTGGTGGCTACACCTTC	CSAALARGPGGYTF
TRBJ2-1	few	13	TRBV3-1	TRBD2	TGTGCCAGCAGACTAGCGGGAGAGGGTGAGCAGTTCTTC	CASRLAGEGEQFF
TRBJ1-5	NA	15	TRBV7-2	NA	TGTGCCAGCAGCTCACAGGGTGGCAGCAATCAGCCCCAGCATTTT	CASSSQGGSNQPQHF
TRBJ2-5	once	15	TRBV6-6	TRBD1	TGTGCCAGCAGAACAGGACAGGGGGCTACGGAGACCCAGTACTTC	CASRTGQGATETQYF
TRBJ2-1	NA	15	TRBV24-1	TRBD1	TGTGCCACCAGTGATCAGGGGGAATCCTACAATGAGCAGTTCTTC	CATSDQGESYNEQFF
TRBJ2-1	NA	16	TRBV20-1	TRBD2	TGCAGTGCACGAAATCCGGGACTAGCGGATTACAATGAGCAGTTCTTC	CSARNPGLADYNEQFF
TRBJ1-5	NA	15	TRBV20-1	NA	TGCAGTGCTAGAAGGGGACAATATAGCAATCAGCCCCAGCATTTT	CSARRGQYSNQPQHF
TRBJ2-1	NA	15	TRBV5-1	NA	TGCGCCAGCAGCACTTGGGGGGCCACTGACAAGGAGCAGTTCTTC	CASSTWGATDKEQFF
TRBJ1-1	NA	16	TRBV12-3/TRBV12-4	TRBD1	TGTGCCAGCAGAAGGGGGACAGGGTCCCCCAACACTGAAGTTTTCTTT	CASRRGTGSPNTEVFF
TRBJ2-4	NA	15	TRBV28	NA	TGTGCCAGCAGTTTAAAACATTCGGCCAAAAACATTCAGTACTTC	CASSLKHSAKNIQYF
TRBJ1-4	NA	14	TRBV6-6	NA	TGTGCCAGCGAGAGGGACGGCGGAGGTGAAAAACTGTTTTTT	CASERDGGGEKLFF
TRBJ1-2	NA	13	TRBV30	NA	TGTGCCTGGAGTCCAGGGAGGAGCTATGGCTACACCTTC	CAWSPGRSYGYTF
TRBJ2-6	NA	16	TRBV18	NA	TGTGCCAGCTCACCAAGGCCTATCTCTGGGGCCAACGTCCTGACTTTC	CASSPRPISGANVLTF
TRBJ2-1	NA	16	TRBV20-1	NA	TGCAGTGGCTCGGGATTTGGGTTCAAGGTTAACAATGAGCAGTTCTTC	CSGSGFGFKVNNEQFF
TRBJ1-2	NA	17	TRBV12-3/TRBV12-4	NA	TGTGCCAGCAGTCCCCTAGGGAGGCCCAACAAAGGGTATGGCTACACCTTC	CASSPLGRPNKGYGYTF
TRBJ2-5	few	13	TRBV12-3/TRBV12-4	TRBD1	TGTGCCACCAGAAAACAGGGGTGGGAGACCCAGTACTTC	CATRKQGWETQYF
TRBJ1-2	NA	14	TRBV20-1	TRBD1	TGCAGTGCAACAGACAGGGGTGGGATCTATGGCTACACCTTC	CSATDRGGIYGYTF
TRBJ2-1	NA	15	TRBV11-3	TRBD2	TGTGCCAGCAGCTTGAATAGCGGGAGGCTCTATGAGCAGTTCTTC	CASSLNSGRLYEQFF
TRBJ1-2	few	19	TRBV28	TRBD1	TGTGCCAGCAGTTTATCTGGGGGGACAGGGCTGGATGGCGACTATGGCTACACCTTC	CASSLSGGTGLDGDYGYTF
TRBJ2-5	few	16	TRBV6-2/TRBV6-3	TRBD2	TGTGCCAGCAGTGGACTAGCGGGAGGTTACCAAGAGACCCAGTACTTC	CASSGLAGGYQETQYF
TRBJ1-5	NA	16	TRBV7-2	NA	TGTGCCAGCAGCTTAAAGGGGGGGGTTAGCAATCAGCCCCAGCATTTT	CASSLKGGVSNQPQHF
TRBJ2-1	NA	12	TRBV7-2	NA	TGTGCCAGCAGTTGGTCGCAGAATGAGCAGTTCTTC	CASSWSQNEQFF
TRBJ2-6	NA	19	TRBV20-1	NA	TGCAGTGCCAGCGGATGGGGGCGCAGGTACGACTCTGGGGCCAACGTCCTGACTTTC	CSASGWGRRYDSGANVLTF
TRBJ2-1	NA	15	TRBV27	NA	TGTGCCAGCAGCTTCCGAGGAGAACCCTACAATGAGCAGTTCTTC	CASSFRGEPYNEQFF
TRBJ2-4	NA	16	TRBV28	NA	TGTGCCAGCAGTTTAATCGGTTGGAGGGGCAAAAACATTCAGTACTTC	CASSLIGWRGKNIQYF
TRBJ2-7	few	15	TRBV20-1	TRBD2	TGCAGTGCTAGAGATCTGGGACTAGTTTCCCACGAGCAGTACTTC	CSARDLGLVSHEQYF
TRBJ2-7	few	15	TRBV6-6	NA	TGTGCCAGCAGTTACTCGGGCGCAGCCTCCTACGAGCAGTACTTC	CASSYSGAASYEQYF
TRBJ1-6	NA	17	TRBV9	NA	TGTGCCAGCAGCGTATACTTGACAGGTCCCAATAATTCACCCCTCCACTTT	CASSVYLTGPNNSPLHF
TRBJ2-3	NA	8	TRBV29-1	NA	TGCAGGGCAGATACGCAGTATTTT	CRADTQYF
TRBJ1-5	few	13	TRBV24-1	NA	TGTGCCACCAGTGACCCGGCCCAGGGGCCCCAGCATTTT	CATSDPAQGPQHF